The clone carrying this T cell receptor (beta chain) occurred a few times. Antigen unknown. These data come from a study of a mutant IDH1 vaccine in newly diagnosed glioma. In the study overall: Eight vaccine doses were administered to patients at weeks 1, 3, 5, 7, 11, 15, 19 and 23. Treatment recipients were about 60% male and about 40% female, and their mean age was roughly 40 years.

Profiling relied on immunoSEQ multiplex PCR, and the TCRdb table lists in-frame clones only, not all of them. The sample yields tens of thousands of clones, about three quarters seen once. The time point is: week 23, last vaccination. Topical imiquimod accompanied each vaccine dose, which consisted of 300 ug of mutant IDH1 20-mer peptide. In every donor, the tumor was a new WHO grade 3 or 4 IDH1-mutant, ATRX-lost astrocytoma. The sample in question was PBMCs, obtained from a glioma patient whose treatment included an IDH1 peptide vaccine. The TCR was taken from a woman aged 40 to 49 with glioma. Some clones in this sample may be carry-over from other donors' samples.

The CDR3, as DNA: TGTGCCAGCAGCTTTCAGGACGAGCAGTACTTC. Translated: CASSFQDEQYF. The chain couples TRBV5-6 to TRBJ2-7; D ambiguous. V shed 2 bases and J shed 5 bases, with 5 bases lying between them. Per the germline V gene, CDR1 is SGHDT and CDR2 is YYEEEE. CDR3 length: 11 residues.